The 16 T cell receptor beta chains presented below share a single source sample, sequenced in a study of T cell changes during pregnancy in multiple sclerosis. This table comes from immunoSEQ multiplex PCR, and its TCRdb copy is limited to in-frame clones, with some not included. The sample contains some 29,000 clones, about 93% of which appear only once. Material: CD8+ T cells from peripheral blood mononuclear cells, obtained before pregnancy. The receptor set was obtained from a female donor with multiple sclerosis, enrolled in a pregnancy study.

This clone appeared once. The V call is TRBV27, the J call TRBJ1-2; 8 bases are shared with TRBD1. Germline lookup yields CDR1 MNHEY and CDR2 SMNVEV (reference sequence). CDR3 length: 15 amino acids. J lost 1 base, V lost 3 bases, and 4 bases had no gene match. CDR3 sequence: CASSFAGGGNYGYTF. The CDR3 DNA sequence: TGTGCCAGCAGTTTCGCAGGGGGCGGTAACTATGGCTACACCTTC.

The rearrangement joins TRBV23-1 to TRBJ1-2; the D is unclear. TRBV23-1 is filed as an ORF, its function uncertain. V lost 9 bases to trimming and J lost 2 bases, with 19 bases between them. This CDR3 spans 15 amino acids. The CDR3: CARGTENGRNYGYTF. The DNA of the CDR3 is TGCGCCAGAGGTACCGAAAACGGGAGAAACTATGGCTACACCTTC.

The genes are TRBV4-1 and TRBJ2-7; D gene uncertain. Trimming took off 0 bases at V and 3 bases at J, with 12 bases between the two ends. From germline, CDR1 is MGHRA and CDR2 YSYEKL. The CDR3 consists of 15 residues. Here the CDR3 reads CASSQEPGTVYEQYF. The CDR3 DNA reads TGCGCCAGCAGCCAAGAACCAGGAACCGTCTACGAGCAGTACTTC.

The CDR3 region is CASSLAGGRQETQYF. In DNA form, the CDR3 reads TGTGCCAGCAGTTTAGCGGGAGGTAGGCAAGAGACCCAGTACTTC. This rearrangement joins TRBV6-5 to TRBJ2-5, with 10 bases lining up with TRBD2. The CDR3 is 15 amino acids. J gave up 2 bases and V 4 bases, and 4 bases lay outside the gene matches. Per the germline V gene, CDR1 is MNHEY and CDR2 is SVGAGI.

The chain carries TRBV4-3 and TRBJ2-5; 7 positions match TRBD1. Losses at the gene ends were 0 bases for V and 1 base for J; bases not matched to a gene: 5. Germline CDR1 is LGHNA and CDR2 is YSLEER. The CDR3 is 16 residues long. The CDR3 sequence: CASSQDGRGSQETQYF. Written as DNA, the CDR3 is TGCGCCAGCAGCCAAGATGGCAGGGGGTCCCAAGAGACCCAGTACTTC.

The chain links TRBV7-9 to TRBJ1-1, with 7 positions matching TRBD1. Per the germline V gene, CDR1 is SEHNR and CDR2 is FQNEAQ (reference sequence). The CDR3 sequence is 13 residues long. Trimming at V came to 2 bases and at J to 8 bases, leaving 5 bases not matched to a gene. The CDR3 DNA sequence: TGTGCCAGCAGCTTAACACAGGGGCCGGAAGCTTTCTTT. Translated, it gives CASSLTQGPEAFF.

The chain has TRBV7-4 and TRBJ2-3; 12 bases fit TRBD2. Germline assignment: CDR1 SGHVT and CDR2 SQSDAQ. The V segment lost 4 bases and the J segment 0 bases; nucleotides outside the gene matches: 8. The CDR3 consists of 18 residues. The chain's CDR3 is CASSSARTSGDSTDTQYF. The CDR3 nucleotides read TGTGCCAGCAGCTCTGCGCGGACTAGCGGGGATAGCACAGATACGCAGTATTTT.

This chain joins TRBV25-1 and TRBJ2-1; D gene unclear. Germline values: CDR1 MGHDK, CDR2 SYGVNS. There are 16 residues in the CDR3. Trimming took off 5 bases at V and 2 bases at J, with 16 bases between the two ends. The CDR3: CASSPHFGAPYNEQFF. The CDR3 DNA reads TGTGCCAGCAGTCCCCATTTCGGAGCCCCCTACAATGAGCAGTTCTTC. Supplemented by reference TRBV25-1 and TRBJ2-1, the full variable domain reads EADIYQTPRYLVIGTGKKITLECSQTMGHDKMYWYQQDPGMELHLIHYSYGVNSTEKGDLSSESTVSRIRTEHFPLTLESARPSHTSQYLCASSPHFGAPYNEQFFGPGTRLTVL.

This clone was detected only once. V and J are TRBV7-9 and TRBJ2-7, with TRBD1 as a possible D gene (6 bases). CDR1 is SEHNR, CDR2 FQNEAQ, per germline (reference sequence). Trimming took off 5 bases at V and 1 base at J, with 12 bases between the two ends. The CDR3 totals 14 residues. The CDR3 DNA follows: TGTGCCAGCAGCCCCCGGGACACTTCCTACGAGCAGTACTTC. It encodes CASSPRDTSYEQYF.

The V call is TRBV5-5, the J call TRBJ2-7; 7 bases fit TRBD2. The V gene's germline CDR1 is SGHKS and CDR2 YYEKEE (reference sequence). This CDR3 is 14 amino acids long. The V and J ends lost 0 bases and 3 bases, in that order; junction bases with no gene match: 3. The CDR3 spells CASSLAGEGYEQYF. CDR3 sequence (DNA): TGTGCCAGCAGCTTGGCCGGGGAGGGCTACGAGCAGTACTTC. Using reference TRBV5-5 and TRBJ2-7 for the parts outside the CDR3, the full variable domain is DAGVTQSPTHLIKTRGQQVTLRCSPISGHKSVSWYQQVLGQGPQFIFQYYEKEERGRGNFPDRFSARQFPNYSSELNVNALLLGDSALYLCASSLAGEGYEQYFGPGTRLTVT.

This clone occurred once. The chain recombines TRBV29-1 with TRBJ1-1; D may be TRBD1 (5 bases). The CDR3 loop spans 13 amino acids. Trimming cost V 2 bases and J 4 bases, with 11 bases left between them. Germline V gene data show CDR1 as SQVTM and CDR2 as ANQGSEA. DNA for the CDR3: TGCAGCGTTGAATGGGGCTGGGGCACTGAAGCTTTCTTT. Translation: CSVEWGWGTEAFF. The whole variable domain, filled in from reference TRBV29-1 and TRBJ1-1, reads SAVISQKPSRDICQRGTSLTIQCQVDSQVTMMFWYRQQPGQSLTLIATANQGSEATYESGFVIDKFPISRPNLTFSTLTVSNMSPEDSSIYLCSVEWGWGTEAFFGQGTRLTVV.

The count of this clone is one. Additional DNA sequences in this sample encode the identical CDR3. The rearrangement uses TRBV7-3 and TRBJ2-7; 8 bases are a match to TRBD1. CDR1 and CDR2 (germline): SGHTA, FQGTGA. There are 14 residues in the CDR3. Trimming cost V 5 bases and J 4 bases; bases outside gene matches: 7. This chain's CDR3 is CASSPGQGAYEQYF. The CDR3, as DNA: TGTGCCAGCAGCCCCGGACAGGGAGCTTACGAGCAGTACTTC. Using reference TRBV7-3 and TRBJ2-7 for the parts outside the CDR3, the full variable domain is GAGVSQTPSNKVTEKGKYVELRCDPISGHTALYWYRQSLGQGPEFLIYFQGTGAADDSGLPNDRFFAVRPEGSVSTLKIQRTERGDSAVYLCASSPGQGAYEQYFGPGTRLTVT.

The CDR3 sequence is CASSVDLGAGEQYF. The DNA of the CDR3 is TGTGCCAGCAGCGTAGATCTAGGTGCGGGCGAGCAGTACTTC. V usage is TRBV9 and J usage is TRBJ2-7; possible D gene TRBD2, 5 bases. V dropped 0 bases and J dropped 6 bases, with 13 bases sitting between them. This CDR3 spans 14 amino acids. CDR1 and CDR2 from the germline V gene are SGDLS and YYNGEE.

The chain links TRBV7-9 to TRBJ1-1; tentative D call: TRBD1 (5 bases). Germline-derived CDR1 and CDR2 are SEHNR and FQNEAQ (reference sequence). The CDR3 consists of 16 residues. The V and J ends lost 5 bases and 1 base respectively, with 17 bases between them. The CDR3 DNA follows: TGTGCCAGCAGCACGTATGTTGGACACCCGAACACTGAAGCTTTCTTT. Translated: CASSTYVGHPNTEAFF.

This chain uses TRBV7-3 with TRBJ2-2, with TRBD2 matching over 9 bases. Germline V gene sequence: CDR1 SGHTA, CDR2 FQGTGA. The V gene end was trimmed by 6 bases and the J gene end by 4 bases; junction bases not matched to a gene: 9. The CDR3 consists of 16 residues. Here the CDR3 DNA reads TGTGCCAGCAGTAACATAGCGGGAGAGGGCACCGGGGAGCTGTTTTTT. Amino acids: CASSNIAGEGTGELFF.

V usage is TRBV7-9 and J usage is TRBJ2-4; 8 nucleotides match TRBD1. Germline trimming cut 1 base from V and 0 bases from J; bases unmatched to any gene: 5. This CDR3 contains 17 residues. Per germline, CDR1 SEHNR and CDR2 FQNEAQ (reference sequence). The CDR3 DNA follows: TGTGCCAGCAGCTTAGTACAGGGGGGCTTAGCCAAAAACATTCAGTACTTC. Translation gives CASSLVQGGLAKNIQYF.